The 20 T cell receptor beta chains in this list originate from one sample, sequenced in a study of cytomegalovirus exposure and HLA in healthy donors. Primers included in the PCR were 60 Vbeta and 13 Jbeta primers. The table came from immunoSEQ multiplex PCR; TCRdb's copy has only in-frame clones and leaves some out. The sample contains over 200,000 clones, roughly 84% of which appear only once. Sequenced material: PBMCs. The receptors originated from a human donor in good health.

J is TRBJ2-1 and V is TRBV6-1, with TRBD2 matching over 8 bases. The J segment lost 0 bases and the V segment lost 4 bases, leaving 5 bases of the junction unmatched. This CDR3 is built from 16 residues. CDR1 is MNHNS and CDR2 is SASEGT in the germline V gene. CDR3 nucleotides: TGTGCCAGCAGTGGCATAAGCGGGAGCTCCTACAATGAGCAGTTCTTC. Translated: CASSGISGSSYNEQFF.

The chain links TRBV4-1 to TRBJ1-1, with D unresolved. Trimming pared 3 bases from V and 6 bases from J, leaving 17 bases between. The CDR3 is 15 residues long. Germline CDR1 and CDR2: MGHRA and YSYEKL. The CDR3 DNA reads as TGCGCCAGCAGCCACCTGACTCCCTCCATTCCTGAAGCTTTCTTT. As protein: CASSHLTPSIPEAFF.

CDR3 sequence (DNA): TGTGCCAGCTCACCGTTTCGACCGGGGTACACCGGGGAGCTGTTTTTT. Translation: CASSPFRPGYTGELFF. The chain is built from TRBV18 and TRBJ2-2; tentative D call: TRBD2 (5 bases). Germline-derived CDR1 and CDR2 are KGHSH and LQKENI. Trimming pared 3 bases from V and 3 bases from J, leaving 14 bases between. The CDR3 length is 16 residues.

The J gene is TRBJ2-7, the V gene TRBV2, with TRBD2 matching 9 bases. The germline V gene has CDR1 SNHLY and CDR2 FYNNEI. The CDR3 is made up of 16 amino acids. V gave up 6 bases and J gave up 3 bases; unmatched junction bases: 12. The CDR3 DNA reads TGTGCCAGCAGGGGGTTACGGGGACTAGCTTTCTACGAGCAGTACTTC. Residues: CASRGLRGLAFYEQYF.

This clone was seen only a few times. The chain carries TRBV9 and TRBJ1-1, with 10 positions matching TRBD1. Per germline, CDR1 SGDLS and CDR2 YYNGEE. This CDR3 region has 15 residues. With 4 bases clipped from V and 6 bases from J, the junction kept 9 bases outside the gene matches. The CDR3 reads CASSLLTGGESEAFF. In DNA form, the CDR3 reads TGTGCCAGCAGCCTCTTGACAGGGGGCGAGTCTGAAGCTTTCTTT.

In its sample, this clone was seen once. The rearrangement joins TRBV19 to TRBJ1-2, with 8 bases aligning to TRBD1. The CDR3 runs 15 residues. The germline gives CDR1 LNHDA, CDR2 SQIVND (reference sequence). With 3 bases clipped from V and 4 bases from J, the junction kept 7 bases outside the gene matches. The CDR3 loop reads CASSISRGRPYGYTF. CDR3 sequence (DNA): TGTGCCAGTAGTATCTCCAGGGGGCGGCCCTATGGCTACACCTTC.

The gene calls are TRBV7-2 and TRBJ2-3; 7 bases align to TRBD1. V dropped 4 bases and J dropped 6; count of bases not matched to a gene: 7. The CDR3 totals 14 residues. Germline V lookup: CDR1 SGHTA, CDR2 FQGNSA. CDR3 sequence (DNA): TGTGCCAGCAGCTCCAGACAGGGATCGGATACGCAGTATTTT. It translates to CASSSRQGSDTQYF.

This chain links TRBV30 with TRBJ2-7; D is possibly TRBD1 (6 bases). The CDR3 length is 13 residues. Trimming cost V 2 bases and J 3 bases, with 11 bases left between them. The V gene's germline CDR1 is GTSNPN and CDR2 SVGIG (reference sequence). The CDR3 region is CAWSRQGFYEQYF. CDR3 bases: TGTGCCTGGAGTCGCCAGGGGTTCTACGAGCAGTACTTC.

The chain is built from TRBV30 and TRBJ1-2, with D perhaps matching TRBD1 (5 bases). CDR1 is GTSNPN and CDR2 is SVGIG in the germline V gene (reference sequence). The CDR3 has 15 residues. V was trimmed by 1 base and J by 0 bases, leaving 12 bases between them. The CDR3 sequence is CAWSGADRANYGYTF. The CDR3 DNA reads TGTGCCTGGAGTGGGGCCGACAGAGCTAACTATGGCTACACCTTC.

The chain joins TRBV7-3 to TRBJ1-1; D is unresolved. Germline-derived CDR1 and CDR2 are SGHTA and FQGTGA. The V end was cut by 5 bases, the J end by 1 base, with 8 bases between. The CDR3 totals 13 residues. The CDR3 protein is CASSVTPNTEAFF. Here the CDR3 DNA reads TGTGCCAGCAGCGTGACACCGAACACTGAAGCTTTCTTT.

This clone was recorded only once. The chain is built from TRBV29-1 and TRBJ2-5, with D tentatively TRBD2 (5 bases). The end of the DNA is better explained by TRBJ2-7, so the J call may be wrong. In germline, CDR1 is SQVTM, CDR2 ANQGSEA. The CDR3 is 14 residues long. For the CDR3, the DNA is TGCAGCGTTGGCGGGCAGCAGAGCTCCTACGAGCAGTACTTC. Protein: CSVGGQQSSYEQYF.

The V gene is TRBV5-1, the J gene TRBJ2-7, with D possibly matching TRBD1 (6 bases). CDR1 SGHRS and CDR2 YFSETQ come from the germline V gene. Trimming stripped 0 bases from V and 3 bases from J, with 10 bases between. The CDR3 consists of 14 residues. This CDR3 is CASSLGQAYYEQYF. CDR3 nucleotide sequence: TGCGCCAGCAGCTTGGGACAGGCGTACTACGAGCAGTACTTC.

This sequence joins TRBV9 and TRBJ1-2; no clear D gene. The CDR3 has 14 residues. Trimming stripped 4 bases from V and 4 bases from J, with 14 bases between. Germline loops: CDR1 SGDLS, CDR2 YYNGEE. The CDR3 sequence: CASSPREEFYGYTF. The CDR3 nucleotides read TGTGCCAGCAGCCCCCGGGAGGAGTTCTATGGCTACACCTTC.

CDR3 amino acids: CASTVPGDSNQPQHF. CDR3 DNA sequence: TGTGCCAGCACCGTCCCAGGGGATAGCAATCAGCCCCAGCATTTT. J is TRBJ1-5 and V is TRBV28; D possibly corresponds to TRBD1 (6 bases). Trimming removed 7 bases at V and 0 bases at J, with 13 bases between. The CDR3 sequence is 15 residues long. CDR1 and CDR2 (germline): MDHEN, SYDVKM. Together with reference TRBV28 and TRBJ1-5, the CDR3 gives the full variable domain: DVKVTQSSRYLVKRTGEKVFLECVQDMDHENMFWYRQDPGLGLRLIYFSYDVKMKEKGDIPEGYSVSREKKERFSLILESASTNQTSMYLCASTVPGDSNQPQHFGDGTRLSIL.

J is TRBJ2-5 and V is TRBV5-4, with 8 bases aligning to TRBD2. The J segment lost 4 bases and the V segment lost 0 bases, leaving 2 bases of the junction unmatched. CDR3 length equals 14 residues. Germline V CDR1 and CDR2: SGHNT, YYREEE (reference sequence). This CDR3 reads CASSLGTSSETQYF. In nucleotides, the CDR3 is TGTGCCAGCAGCTTGGGGACTAGCTCAGAGACCCAGTACTTC. Together with reference TRBV5-4 and TRBJ2-5, the CDR3 gives the full variable domain: ETGVTQSPTHLIKTRGQQVTLRCSSQSGHNTVSWYQQALGQGPQFIFQYYREEENGRGNFPPRFSGLQFPNYSSELNVNALELDDSALYLCASSLGTSSETQYFGPGTRLLVL.

This chain uses TRBV30 with TRBJ2-1, with D possibly matching TRBD1 (8 bases). Germline V gene lookup returns CDR1 GTSNPN and CDR2 SVGIG (reference sequence). Trimming left V 5 bases short and J 13 bases short, with 15 bases between. The CDR3 totals 11 residues. The CDR3 spells CAWGTGLGQFF. CDR3 coding DNA: TGTGCCTGGGGGACAGGACTAGGACAGTTCTTC.

The V call is TRBV11-2, the J call TRBJ2-7; D might be TRBD2 (6 bases). The V and J ends lost 5 bases and 0 bases respectively, with 14 bases between them. Per the germline V gene, CDR1 is SGHAT and CDR2 is FQNNGV. The CDR3 consists of 15 residues. The CDR3 loop reads CASSPSGGSSYEQYF. The DNA for the CDR3 is TGTGCCAGCAGCCCTAGTGGGGGGAGCTCCTACGAGCAGTACTTC.

The J gene is TRBJ2-5, the V gene TRBV19, with a weak D call TRBD1 (5 bases). Germline V CDR1 and CDR2: LNHDA, SQIVND (reference sequence). The CDR3 is 15 residues long. The V gene lost 1 base and the J gene lost 2 bases, with 11 bases spanning the gap. This CDR3 reads CASSIVQAGQETQYF. For the CDR3, the DNA is TGTGCCAGTAGTATAGTCCAAGCAGGGCAAGAGACCCAGTACTTC. Full variable domain (missing parts from reference TRBV19 and TRBJ2-5): DGGITQSPKYLFRKEGQNVTLSCEQNLNHDAMYWYRQDPGQGLRLIYYSQIVNDFQKGDIAEGYSVSREKKESFPLTVTSAQKNPTAFYLCASSIVQAGQETQYFGPGTRLLVL.

The chain combines TRBV10-3 with TRBJ1-3; D is undetermined. Germline V gene lookup returns CDR1 ENHRY and CDR2 SYGVKD. This CDR3 has 16 residues. V was pared by 0 bases and J by 8 bases, with 17 bases between. CDR3 sequence reads: CAISESPLRREDTIYF. CDR3 nucleotide sequence: TGTGCCATCAGTGAGTCGCCTCTCCGCCGCGAGGACACCATATATTTT.

The chain couples TRBV14 to TRBJ2-3; 8 nucleotides agree with TRBD2. The ends lost 2 bases at V and 1 base at J; junction bases unmatched: 5. CDR1 and CDR2 (germline): SGHDN, FVKESK. This CDR3 spans 16 amino acids. This CDR3 is CASSQLRAGGTDTQYF. CDR3 DNA sequence: TGTGCCAGCAGCCAATTACGAGCGGGGGGCACAGATACGCAGTATTTT.